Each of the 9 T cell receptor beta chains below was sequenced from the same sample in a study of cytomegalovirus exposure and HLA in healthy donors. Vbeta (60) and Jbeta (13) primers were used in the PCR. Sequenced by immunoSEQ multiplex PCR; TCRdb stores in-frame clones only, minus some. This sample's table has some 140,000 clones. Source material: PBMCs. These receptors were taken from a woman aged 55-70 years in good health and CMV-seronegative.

The chain's CDR3 is CAGGLNTEAFF. As DNA, the CDR3 is TGTGCCGGCGGTTTGAACACTGAAGCTTTCTTT. The chain is built from TRBV5-8 and TRBJ1-1; D ambiguous. CDR1 SGHTS and CDR2 YDEGEE come from the germline V gene. With 10 bases removed from V and 0 bases from J, the gap between germline ends came to 7 bases. This CDR3 spans 11 amino acids.

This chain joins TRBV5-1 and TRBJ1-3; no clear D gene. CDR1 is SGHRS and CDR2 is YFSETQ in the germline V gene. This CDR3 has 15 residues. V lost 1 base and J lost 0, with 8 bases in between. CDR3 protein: CASSLTGSSGNTIYF. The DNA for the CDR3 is TGCGCCAGCAGCTTGACCGGGTCCTCTGGAAACACCATATATTTT. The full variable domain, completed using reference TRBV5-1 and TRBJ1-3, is KAGVTQTPRYLIKTRGQQVTLSCSPISGHRSVSWYQQTPGQGLQFLFEYFSETQRNKGNFPGRFSGRQFSNSRSEMNVSTLELGDSALYLCASSLTGSSGNTIYFGEGSWLTVV.

In DNA, the CDR3 is TGTGCCAGCAGTACAGGGGGCGGAAAGACCCAGTACTTC. Protein: CASSTGGGKTQYF. The genes are TRBV2 and TRBJ2-5; TRBD1 matches 9 bases. Germline values: CDR1 SNHLY, CDR2 FYNNEI. V lost 5 bases and J lost 6; bases outside the gene matches: 4. The length of the CDR3 is 13 residues.

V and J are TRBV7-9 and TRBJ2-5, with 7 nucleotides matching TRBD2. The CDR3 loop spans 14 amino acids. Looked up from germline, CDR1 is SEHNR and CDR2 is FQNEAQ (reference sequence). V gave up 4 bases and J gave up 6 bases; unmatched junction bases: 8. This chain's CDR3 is CASSSWTSYKTQYF. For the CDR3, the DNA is TGTGCCAGCAGCTCGTGGACTAGTTATAAGACCCAGTACTTC.

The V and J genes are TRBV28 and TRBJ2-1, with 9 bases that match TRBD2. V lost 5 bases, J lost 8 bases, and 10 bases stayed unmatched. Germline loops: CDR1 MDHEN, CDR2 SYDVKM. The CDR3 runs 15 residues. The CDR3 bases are TGTGCCAGCAGTCCCGTGGCGGGGGGGCCGGATGAGCAGTTCTTC. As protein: CASSPVAGGPDEQFF.

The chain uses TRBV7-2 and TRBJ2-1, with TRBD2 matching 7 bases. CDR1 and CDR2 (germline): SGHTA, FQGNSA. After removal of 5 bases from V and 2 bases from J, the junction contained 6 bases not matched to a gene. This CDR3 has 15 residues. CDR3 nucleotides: TGTGCCAGCAGCGCGACTAGCCAACCCTACAATGAGCAGTTCTTC. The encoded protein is CASSATSQPYNEQFF.

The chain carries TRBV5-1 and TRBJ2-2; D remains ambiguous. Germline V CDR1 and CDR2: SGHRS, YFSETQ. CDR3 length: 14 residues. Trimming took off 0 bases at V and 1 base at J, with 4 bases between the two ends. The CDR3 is CASSLGRNTGELFF. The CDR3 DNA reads TGCGCCAGCAGCTTGGGTCGGAACACCGGGGAGCTGTTTTTT.

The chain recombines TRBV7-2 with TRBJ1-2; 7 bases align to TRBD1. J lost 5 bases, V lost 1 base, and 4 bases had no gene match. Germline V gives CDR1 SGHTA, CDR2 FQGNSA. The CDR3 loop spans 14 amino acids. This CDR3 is CASSLEQGIYGYTF. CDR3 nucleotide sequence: TGTGCCAGCAGCTTAGAACAGGGGATATATGGCTACACCTTC.

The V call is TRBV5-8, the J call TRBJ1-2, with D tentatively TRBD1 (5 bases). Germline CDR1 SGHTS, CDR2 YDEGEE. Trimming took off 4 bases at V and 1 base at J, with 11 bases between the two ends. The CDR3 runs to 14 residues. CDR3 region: CASSQAGFNYGYTF. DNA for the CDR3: TGTGCCAGCAGCCAAGCAGGGTTTAACTATGGCTACACCTTC.